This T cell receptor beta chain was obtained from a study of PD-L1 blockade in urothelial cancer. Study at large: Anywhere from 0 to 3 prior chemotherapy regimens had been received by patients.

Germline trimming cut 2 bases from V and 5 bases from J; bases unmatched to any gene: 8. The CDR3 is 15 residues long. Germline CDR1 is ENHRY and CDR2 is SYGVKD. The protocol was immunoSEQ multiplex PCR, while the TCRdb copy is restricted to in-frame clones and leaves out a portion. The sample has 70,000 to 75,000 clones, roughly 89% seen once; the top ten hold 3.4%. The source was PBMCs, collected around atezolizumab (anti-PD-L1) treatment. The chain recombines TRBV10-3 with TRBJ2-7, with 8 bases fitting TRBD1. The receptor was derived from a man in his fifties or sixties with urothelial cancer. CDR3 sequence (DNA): TGTGCCATCAGTGAGCGGACAGGGAGATCGAACGAGCAGTACTTC. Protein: CAISERTGRSNEQYF.